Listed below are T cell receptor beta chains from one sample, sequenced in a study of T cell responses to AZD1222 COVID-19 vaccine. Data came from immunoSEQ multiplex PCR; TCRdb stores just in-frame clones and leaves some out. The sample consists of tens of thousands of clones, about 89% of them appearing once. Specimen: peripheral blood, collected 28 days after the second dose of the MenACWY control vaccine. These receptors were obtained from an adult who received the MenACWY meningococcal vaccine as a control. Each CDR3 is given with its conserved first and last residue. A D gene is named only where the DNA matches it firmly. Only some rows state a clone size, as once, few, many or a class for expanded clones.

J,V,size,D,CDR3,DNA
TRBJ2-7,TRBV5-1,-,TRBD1,CASSSWDRGYEQYF,TGCGCCAGCAGCTCATGGGACAGGGGCTACGAGCAGTACTTC
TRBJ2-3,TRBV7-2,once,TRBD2,CASRGRAGADTQYF,TGTGCCAGCAGGGGCAGAGCGGGAGCTGATACGCAGTATTTT
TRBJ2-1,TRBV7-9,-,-,CASSFTRDAEQFF,TGTGCCAGCAGCTTTACTAGGGATGCTGAGCAGTTCTTC
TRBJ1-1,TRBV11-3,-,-,CASSNPTASTEAFF,TGTGCCAGCAGCAACCCAACCGCGTCGACTGAAGCTTTCTTT
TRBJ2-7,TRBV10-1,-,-,CATARPILHEQYF,TGCGCCACGGCCCGACCCATATTACACGAGCAGTACTTC
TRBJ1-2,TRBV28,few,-,CASSAPGLKSYTF,TGTGCCAGCAGTGCGCCGGGTCTCAAGTCGTACACCTTC
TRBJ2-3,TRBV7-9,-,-,CASSLAQAGYTDTQYF,TGTGCCAGCAGCTTAGCCCAGGCGGGTTACACAGATACGCAGTATTTT
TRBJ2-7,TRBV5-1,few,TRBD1,CASSLWTGLFLSYEQYF,TGCGCCAGCAGCTTGTGGACAGGCCTCTTCCTTTCCTACGAGCAGTACTTC
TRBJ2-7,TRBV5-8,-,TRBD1,CASSQGVFYEQYF,TGTGCCAGCAGCCAGGGGGTGTTCTACGAGCAGTACTTC
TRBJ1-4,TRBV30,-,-,CACDSYSNEKLFF,TGTGCCTGTGACAGCTATTCTAATGAAAAACTGTTTTTT
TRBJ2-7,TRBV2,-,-,CASRGSEQYF,TGTGCCAGCAGGGGGTCTGAGCAGTACTTC
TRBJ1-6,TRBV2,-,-,CASSGGGSGSPLHF,TGTGCCAGCAGTGGGGGAGGGTCAGGTTCACCCCTCCACTTT
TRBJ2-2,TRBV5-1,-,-,CASSIPTNTGELFF,TGCGCCAGCAGCATACCTACCAACACCGGGGAGCTGTTTTTT
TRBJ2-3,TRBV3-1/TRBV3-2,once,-,CASSQEGTYTQYF,TGTGCCAGCAGCCAAGAAGGGACCTATACGCAGTATTTT
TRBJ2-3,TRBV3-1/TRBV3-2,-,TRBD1,CASSQKTGGITDTQYF,TGTGCCAGCAGTCAAAAGACAGGGGGAATCACAGATACGCAGTATTTT
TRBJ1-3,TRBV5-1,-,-,CASSPGDSGNTIYF,TGCGCCAGCAGCCCAGGGGACTCTGGAAACACCATATATTTT
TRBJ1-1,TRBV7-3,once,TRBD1,CASSSRDRNTEAFF,TGTGCCAGCAGCTCTCGGGACAGAAACACTGAAGCTTTCTTT
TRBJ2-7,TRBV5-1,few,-,CASSLKGWADAYEQYF,TGCGCCAGCAGCTTGAAGGGCTGGGCAGACGCCTACGAGCAGTACTTC
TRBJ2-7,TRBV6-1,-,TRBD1,CASSLQGPHEEQYF,TGTGCCAGCAGTCTACAGGGGCCCCATGAGGAGCAGTACTTC
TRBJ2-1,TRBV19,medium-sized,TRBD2,CASSRTSGSLDEQFF,TGTGCCAGTAGCCGAACTAGCGGGAGCCTCGATGAGCAGTTCTTC
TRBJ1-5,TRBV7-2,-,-,CASSPDLGGNQPQHF,TGTGCCAGCAGCCCAGACCTGGGCGGGAATCAGCCCCAGCATTTT
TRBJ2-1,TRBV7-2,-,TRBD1,CASSFGQASYNEQFF,TGTGCCAGCAGCTTTGGACAGGCTAGCTACAATGAGCAGTTCTTC
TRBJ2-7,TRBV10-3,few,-,CAISEGGGPYEQYF,TGTGCCATCAGTGAAGGGGGAGGGCCCTACGAGCAGTACTTC
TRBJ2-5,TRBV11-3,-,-,CASSLEGGSETQYF,TGTGCCAGCAGCTTAGAAGGAGGGTCTGAGACCCAGTACTTC
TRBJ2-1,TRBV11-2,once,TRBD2,CASSRLLGGRFHEQFF,TGTGCCAGCAGCCGCCTTCTAGGCGGGAGGTTTCACGAGCAGTTCTTC
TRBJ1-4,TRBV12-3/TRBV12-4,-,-,CAIQTTSGEKLFF,TGTGCCATCCAGACAACTTCGGGGGAAAAACTGTTTTTT
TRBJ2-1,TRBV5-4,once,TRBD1,CASSFGTGTTAEQFF,TGTGCCAGCAGCTTCGGGACAGGGACGACAGCTGAGCAGTTCTTC
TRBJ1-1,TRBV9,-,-,CASSGAGAGGLNTEAFF,TGTGCCAGCAGCGGCGCCGGGGCCGGGGGCTTGAACACTGAAGCTTTCTTT
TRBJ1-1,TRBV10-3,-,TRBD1,CAISGDRQGTEAFF,TGTGCCATCAGTGGGGACAGGCAGGGTACTGAAGCTTTCTTT
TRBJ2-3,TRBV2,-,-,CASQVSGGDTQYF,TGTGCCAGCCAAGTATCCGGGGGAGATACGCAGTATTTT
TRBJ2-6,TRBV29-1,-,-,CSVVSGAGANVLTF,TGCAGCGTTGTATCGGGGGCTGGGGCCAACGTCCTGACTTTC
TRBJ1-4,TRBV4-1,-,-,CASSQRVWEDSYEKLFF,TGCGCCAGCAGCCAACGAGTCTGGGAGGACTCTTATGAAAAACTGTTTTTT
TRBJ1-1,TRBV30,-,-,CAWRKQIRTEAFF,TGTGCCTGGAGGAAACAGATTCGCACTGAAGCTTTCTTT
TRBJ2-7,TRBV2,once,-,CASSDRRNSYEQYF,TGTGCCAGCAGTGATCGCCGCAACTCCTACGAGCAGTACTTC
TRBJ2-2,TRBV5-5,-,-,CASSLGADPNTGELFF,TGTGCCAGCAGCTTAGGGGCAGATCCGAACACCGGGGAGCTGTTTTTT
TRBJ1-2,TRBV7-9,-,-,CASSKTPDYYGYTF,TGTGCCAGCAGCAAGACCCCCGACTACTATGGCTACACCTTC
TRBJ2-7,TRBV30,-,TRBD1,CAWSVIPWTGGHYEQYF,TGTGCCTGGAGTGTTATCCCTTGGACAGGGGGACACTACGAGCAGTACTTC
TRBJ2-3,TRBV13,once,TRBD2,CASSSSGRTDTQYF,TGTGCCAGCAGCTCTAGCGGGAGAACAGATACGCAGTATTTT
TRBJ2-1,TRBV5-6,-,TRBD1,CASSFDRGRAGSYNEQFF,TGTGCCAGCAGTTTTGACAGGGGTAGGGCGGGCAGCTACAATGAGCAGTTCTTC
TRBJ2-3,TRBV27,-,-,CASGHGTYPTDTQYF,TGTGCCAGCGGCCACGGAACGTACCCCACAGATACGCAGTATTTT
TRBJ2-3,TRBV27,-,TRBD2,CASSLAGVSTDTQYF,TGTGCCAGCAGTTTAGCGGGAGTAAGCACAGATACGCAGTATTTT